This TCR beta chain was observed in a study of T cells in narcolepsy. The CDR3 has 12 residues. The V end lost 2 bases, the J end lost 7 bases, and 6 bases lay between the germline ends. Germline V CDR1 and CDR2: SNHLY, FYNNEI. The method was immunoSEQ multiplex PCR; TCRdb's version includes in-frame clones alone and lacks a portion of them. The data contain about 21,000 clones, 92% of them singletons. The sequencing input was CD45RA- memory CD4+ T cells from PBMCs. The sequence derives from a human donor with narcolepsy. V and J are TRBV2 and TRBJ2-4, with TRBD2 as a possible D gene (5 bases). The CDR3 sequence is CASSELANIQYF. The DNA for the CDR3 is TGTGCCAGCAGTGAACTAGCTAACATTCAGTACTTC. Complete variable domain (other parts from reference TRBV2 and TRBJ2-4): EPEVTQTPSHQVTQMGQEVILRCVPISNHLYFYWYRQILGQKVEFLVSFYNNEISEKSEIFDDQFSVERPDGSNFTLKIRSTKLEDSAMYFCASSELANIQYFGAGTRLSVL.